This is a list of T cell receptor beta chains from one sample in a study of blood T cell repertoires in COVID-19. Clones were sequenced by immunoSEQ multiplex PCR, and TCRdb holds only the in-frame ones, with some missing. The data contain roughly 150,000 clones, 80% to 90% of them singletons. Sample: peripheral blood. These receptors were collected from a woman of 80 years or more with COVID-19, enrolled during active disease. Each CDR3 is given with its conserved first and last residue. A D gene is named only where the DNA matches it firmly. Only part of the rows carry a size: once, few, many, or a class if the clone is expanded.

v_call,clone_size,d_call,j_call,cdr3_aa,cdr3_nt
TRBV5-4,once,TRBD2,TRBJ2-3,CASSSGTSGGADTQYF,TGTGCCAGCAGCTCCGGGACTAGCGGGGGTGCAGATACGCAGTATTTT
TRBV4-1,.,TRBD2,TRBJ2-7,CASSQEIAGGNEQYF,TGCGCCAGCAGCCAAGAAATAGCGGGAGGGAACGAGCAGTACTTC
TRBV30,.,TRBD1,TRBJ2-7,CAWSRDRGIHEQYF,TGTGCCTGGAGTCGGGACAGGGGCATCCACGAGCAGTACTTC
TRBV15,once,.,TRBJ2-3,CATSRDFSTDTQYF,TGTGCCACCAGCAGAGACTTTAGCACAGATACGCAGTATTTT
TRBV6-6,.,TRBD2,TRBJ2-3,CASSRTSGVSGDTQYF,TGTGCCAGCAGCAGGACTAGCGGGGTGTCCGGGGATACGCAGTATTTT
TRBV5-6,.,TRBD2,TRBJ2-7,CASSLALGTSGRAYEQYF,TGTGCCAGCAGCTTGGCCCTGGGGACTAGCGGGAGGGCCTACGAGCAGTACTTC
TRBV29-1,.,TRBD1,TRBJ1-6,CSVALGQGENSPLHF,TGCAGCGTTGCCCTGGGACAGGGCGAAAATTCACCCCTCCACTTT
TRBV19,.,.,TRBJ2-5,CASSTGGGGETQYF,TGTGCCAGTAGTACCGGAGGAGGCGGAGAGACCCAGTACTTC
TRBV13,.,TRBD2,TRBJ2-5,CASSQLLAGETEETQYF,TGTGCCAGCAGCCAATTACTAGCGGGAGAGACTGAAGAGACCCAGTACTTC
TRBV6-5,once,.,TRBJ2-3,CASSREEYTDTQYF,TGTGCCAGCAGTCGAGAGGAGTACACAGATACGCAGTATTTT
TRBV7-2,.,.,TRBJ1-3,CATGRAGAGNTIYF,TGTGCCACCGGCCGGGCGGGGGCTGGAAACACCATATATTTT
TRBV6-4,.,TRBD1,TRBJ1-1,CASMVPGQVPGDTEAFF,TGTGCCAGCATGGTCCCGGGACAGGTCCCGGGGGACACTGAAGCTTTCTTT
TRBV5-4,.,.,TRBJ1-2,CASNPTGTYGYTF,TGTGCCAGCAACCCAACAGGCACCTATGGCTACACCTTC
TRBV18,.,.,TRBJ2-2,CASSPPLLSDTGELFF,TGTGCCAGCTCACCACCGCTACTCTCGGACACCGGGGAGCTGTTTTTT
TRBV10-3,.,TRBD1,TRBJ1-3,CAISETGGSGNTIYF,TGTGCCATCAGTGAGACAGGGGGCTCTGGAAACACCATATATTTT